Below, one TCR beta chain is given with its context. This record belongs to a study of T cell responses to AZD1222 COVID-19 vaccine. TCRdb's table, derived via immunoSEQ multiplex PCR, lists solely in-frame clones and lacks some. The table records roughly 140,000 clones, over 85% of them present only once. The CDR3 has 14 residues. Germline V CDR1 and CDR2: MNHEY, SVGAGI. Trimming shortened V by 0 bases and J by 5 bases, and 10 bases separated the two germline ends. Sequenced here: peripheral blood, sampled on day 0 of AZD1222 vaccination. The chain uses TRBV6-5 and TRBJ2-5; D remains unclear. The sequence was collected from an adult in good health. Here the CDR3 reads CASSYSHNLETQYF. DNA of the CDR3: TGTGCCAGCAGTTACTCGCATAACCTCGAGACCCAGTACTTC.